The present T cell receptor beta chain was sequenced within a study of CD8 T cells in Susac syndrome. Overall study results and limits: Acknowledgment was made by the study that its TCR sequencing and HLA analysis involved a relatively small number of individuals.

RNA amounts of 0.5 to 1 ug underwent reverse transcription with random hexamers. TCRdb fed the immunoSEQ multiplex PCR reads into MiXCR, producing one record per CDR3 protein. The table includes some 170,000 distinct CDR3 sequences, roughly 95% detected once. Through negative isolation, CD4+ and CD8+ T cells were obtained, while TEMRA cells were enriched using FACS. As concerns this clonotype: The antigen is unknown.

V lost 5 bases to trimming and J lost 5 bases, with 15 bases between them. Germline CDR1 reads MNHNY; CDR2 reads SVGAGI (reference sequence). The CDR3 consists of 14 residues. The rearrangement links TRBV6-6 to TRBJ2-5, with a weak D call TRBD1 (7 bases). Material: CD4+ T cells from PBMCs. The TCR sequence derives from a human donor with multiple sclerosis. The CDR3 is CASSRGTALETQYF. The CDR3 DNA sequence: TGTGCCAGCAGTCGCGGGACAGCCCTGGAGACCCAGTACTTC.